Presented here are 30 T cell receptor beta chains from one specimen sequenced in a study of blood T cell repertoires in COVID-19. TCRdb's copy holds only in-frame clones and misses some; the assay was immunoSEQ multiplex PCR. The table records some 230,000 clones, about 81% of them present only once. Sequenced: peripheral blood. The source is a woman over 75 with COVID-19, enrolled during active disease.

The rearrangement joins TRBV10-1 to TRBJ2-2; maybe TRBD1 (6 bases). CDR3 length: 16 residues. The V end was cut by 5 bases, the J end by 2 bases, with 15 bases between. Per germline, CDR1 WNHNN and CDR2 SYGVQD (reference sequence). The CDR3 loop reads CASSRSRGSNTGELFF. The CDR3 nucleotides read TGCGCCAGCAGTCGCTCTAGGGGGTCCAACACCGGGGAGCTGTTTTTT.

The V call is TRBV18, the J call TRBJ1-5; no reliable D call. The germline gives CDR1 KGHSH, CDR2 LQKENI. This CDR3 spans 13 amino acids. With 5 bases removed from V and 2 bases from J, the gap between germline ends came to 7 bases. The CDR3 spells CASSIGGNQPQHF. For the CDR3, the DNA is TGTGCCAGCTCAATCGGGGGCAATCAGCCCCAGCATTTT.

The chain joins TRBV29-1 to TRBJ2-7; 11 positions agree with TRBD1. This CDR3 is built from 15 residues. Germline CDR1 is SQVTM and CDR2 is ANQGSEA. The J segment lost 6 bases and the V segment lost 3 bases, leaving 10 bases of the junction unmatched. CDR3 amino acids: CSVESRGTGGSEQYF. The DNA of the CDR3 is TGCAGCGTTGAGTCGAGGGGGACAGGGGGATCCGAGCAGTACTTC.

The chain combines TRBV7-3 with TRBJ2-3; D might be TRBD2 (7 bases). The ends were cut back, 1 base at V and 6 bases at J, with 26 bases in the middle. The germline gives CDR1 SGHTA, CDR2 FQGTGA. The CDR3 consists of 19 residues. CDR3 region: CASSLRAGGLATPGDTQYF. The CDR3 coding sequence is TGTGCCAGCAGCTTAAGGGCCGGGGGGCTAGCGACACCTGGGGATACGCAGTATTTT.

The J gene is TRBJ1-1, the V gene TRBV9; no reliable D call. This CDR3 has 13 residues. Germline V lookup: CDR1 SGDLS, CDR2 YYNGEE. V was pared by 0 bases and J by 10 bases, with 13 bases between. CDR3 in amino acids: CASSVAPEGRAFF. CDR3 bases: TGTGCCAGCAGCGTAGCTCCGGAGGGAAGAGCTTTCTTT.

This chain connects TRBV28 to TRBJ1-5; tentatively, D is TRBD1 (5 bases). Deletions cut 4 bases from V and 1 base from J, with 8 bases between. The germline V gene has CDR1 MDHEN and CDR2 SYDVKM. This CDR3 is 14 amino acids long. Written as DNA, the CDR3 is TGTGCCAGCAGTTCGGGGGGGAGCAATCAGCCCCAGCATTTT. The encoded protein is CASSSGGSNQPQHF.

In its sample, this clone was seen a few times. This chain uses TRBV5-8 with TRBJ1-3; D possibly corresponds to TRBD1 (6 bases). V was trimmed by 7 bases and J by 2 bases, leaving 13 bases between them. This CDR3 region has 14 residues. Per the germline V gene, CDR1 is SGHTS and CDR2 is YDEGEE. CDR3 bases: TGTGCCAGCGGCAGGGGTCTAACTGGAAACACCATATATTTT. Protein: CASGRGLTGNTIYF.

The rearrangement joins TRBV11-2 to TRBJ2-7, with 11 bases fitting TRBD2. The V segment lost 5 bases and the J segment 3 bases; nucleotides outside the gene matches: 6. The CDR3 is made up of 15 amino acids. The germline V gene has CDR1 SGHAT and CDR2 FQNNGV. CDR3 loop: CASSPRLAGLYEQYF. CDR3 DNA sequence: TGTGCCAGCAGCCCGAGACTAGCGGGGCTCTACGAGCAGTACTTC.

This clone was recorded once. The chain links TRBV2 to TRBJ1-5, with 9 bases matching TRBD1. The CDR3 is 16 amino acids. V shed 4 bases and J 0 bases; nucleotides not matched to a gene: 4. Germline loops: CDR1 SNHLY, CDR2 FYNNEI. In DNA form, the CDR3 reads TGTGCCAGCAGTGGGGGGACAGGGTATAGCAATCAGCCCCAGCATTTT. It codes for CASSGGTGYSNQPQHF.

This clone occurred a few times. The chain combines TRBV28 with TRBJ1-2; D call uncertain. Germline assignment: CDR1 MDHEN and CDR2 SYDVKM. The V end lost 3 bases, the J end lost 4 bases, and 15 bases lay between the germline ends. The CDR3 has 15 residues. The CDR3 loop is CASSFPAGVGYGYTF. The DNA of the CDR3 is TGTGCCAGCAGTTTCCCGGCCGGGGTGGGCTATGGCTACACCTTC.

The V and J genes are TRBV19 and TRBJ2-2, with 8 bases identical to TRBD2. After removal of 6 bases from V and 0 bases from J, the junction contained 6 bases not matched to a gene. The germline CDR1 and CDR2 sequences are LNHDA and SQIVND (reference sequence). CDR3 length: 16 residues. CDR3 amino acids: CASSPGGAANTGELFF. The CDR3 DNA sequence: TGTGCCAGTAGCCCGGGGGGGGCCGCGAACACCGGGGAGCTGTTTTTT.

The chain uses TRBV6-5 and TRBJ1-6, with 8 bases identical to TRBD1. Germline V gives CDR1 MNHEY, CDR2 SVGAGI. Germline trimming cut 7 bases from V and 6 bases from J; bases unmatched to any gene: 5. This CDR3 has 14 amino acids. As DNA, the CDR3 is TGTGCCAGCAACAAGGACAGGGTTAATTCACCCCTCCACTTT. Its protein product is CASNKDRVNSPLHF.

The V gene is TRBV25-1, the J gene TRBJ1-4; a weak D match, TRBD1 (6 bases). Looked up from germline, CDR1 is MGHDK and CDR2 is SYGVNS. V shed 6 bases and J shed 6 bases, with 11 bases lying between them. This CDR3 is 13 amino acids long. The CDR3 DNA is TGTGCCAGCAGACAGGGCTGGGATGAAAAACTGTTTTTT. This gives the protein CASRQGWDEKLFF.

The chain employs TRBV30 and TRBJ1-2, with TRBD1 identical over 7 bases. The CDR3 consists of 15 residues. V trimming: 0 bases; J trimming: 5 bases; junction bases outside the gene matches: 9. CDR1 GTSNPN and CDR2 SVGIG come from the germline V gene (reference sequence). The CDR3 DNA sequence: TGTGCCTGGAGTGTAGGGGTGGCGGGACAGTATGGCTACACCTTC. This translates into CAWSVGVAGQYGYTF.

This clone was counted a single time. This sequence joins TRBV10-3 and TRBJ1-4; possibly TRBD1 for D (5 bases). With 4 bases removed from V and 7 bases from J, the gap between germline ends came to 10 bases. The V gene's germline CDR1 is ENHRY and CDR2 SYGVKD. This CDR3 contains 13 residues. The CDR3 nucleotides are TGTGCCATCAGTGGACAGCCGGGTGAAAAACTGTTTTTT. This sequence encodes CAISGQPGEKLFF.

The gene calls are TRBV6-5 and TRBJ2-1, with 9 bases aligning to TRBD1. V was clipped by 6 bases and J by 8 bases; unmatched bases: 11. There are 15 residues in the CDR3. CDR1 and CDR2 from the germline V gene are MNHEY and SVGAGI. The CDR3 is CASRLQKGQGYEQFF. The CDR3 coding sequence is TGTGCCAGCAGACTTCAAAAGGGACAGGGATATGAGCAGTTCTTC.

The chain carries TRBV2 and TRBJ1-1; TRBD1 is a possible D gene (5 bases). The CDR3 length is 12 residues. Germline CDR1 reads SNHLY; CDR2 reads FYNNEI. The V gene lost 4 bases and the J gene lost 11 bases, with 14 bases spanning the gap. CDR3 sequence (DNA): TGTGCCAGCAGTGTTCGACAGCCCGGGGCTTTCTTT. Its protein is CASSVRQPGAFF.

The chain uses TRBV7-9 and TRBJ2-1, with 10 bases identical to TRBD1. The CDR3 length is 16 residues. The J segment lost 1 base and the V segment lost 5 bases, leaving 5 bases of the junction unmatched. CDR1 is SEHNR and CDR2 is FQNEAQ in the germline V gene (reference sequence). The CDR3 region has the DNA TGTGCCAGCAGCCTGCGGACAGGGGGATCCTACAATGAGCAGTTCTTC. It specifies CASSLRTGGSYNEQFF.

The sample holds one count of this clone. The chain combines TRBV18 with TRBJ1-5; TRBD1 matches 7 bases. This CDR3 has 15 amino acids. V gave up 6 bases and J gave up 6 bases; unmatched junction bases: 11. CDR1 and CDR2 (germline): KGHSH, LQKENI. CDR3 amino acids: CASSYDGQAAQPQHF. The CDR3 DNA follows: TGTGCCAGCTCGTACGATGGACAGGCGGCTCAGCCCCAGCATTTT.

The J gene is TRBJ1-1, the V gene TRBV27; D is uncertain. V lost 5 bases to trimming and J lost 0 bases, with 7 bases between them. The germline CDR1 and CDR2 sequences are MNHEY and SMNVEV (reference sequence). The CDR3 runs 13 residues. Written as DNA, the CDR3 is TGTGCCAGCAGTGACACCATGAACACTGAAGCTTTCTTT. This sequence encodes CASSDTMNTEAFF.

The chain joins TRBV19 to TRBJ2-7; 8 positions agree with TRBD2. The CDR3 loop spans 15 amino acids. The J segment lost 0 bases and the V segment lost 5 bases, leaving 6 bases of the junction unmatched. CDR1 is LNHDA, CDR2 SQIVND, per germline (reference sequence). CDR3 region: CASSALSGSSYEQYF. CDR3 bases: TGTGCCAGTAGTGCTCTGAGCGGGAGCTCCTACGAGCAGTACTTC. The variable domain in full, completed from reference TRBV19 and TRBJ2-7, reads DGGITQSPKYLFRKEGQNVTLSCEQNLNHDAMYWYRQDPGQGLRLIYYSQIVNDFQKGDIAEGYSVSREKKESFPLTVTSAQKNPTAFYLCASSALSGSSYEQYFGPGTRLTVT.

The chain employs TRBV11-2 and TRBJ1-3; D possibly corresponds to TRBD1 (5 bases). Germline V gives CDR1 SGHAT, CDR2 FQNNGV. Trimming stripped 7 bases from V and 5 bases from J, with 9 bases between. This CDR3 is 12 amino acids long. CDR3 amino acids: CASNQGRNTIYF. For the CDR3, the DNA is TGTGCCAGCAACCAGGGTAGAAACACCATATATTTT.

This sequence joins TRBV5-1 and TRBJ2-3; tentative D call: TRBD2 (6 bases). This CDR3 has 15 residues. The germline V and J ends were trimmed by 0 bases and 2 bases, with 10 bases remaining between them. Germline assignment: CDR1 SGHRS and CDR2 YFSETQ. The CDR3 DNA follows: TGCGCCAGCAGCTTGGGCGGGACCCCCACAGATACGCAGTATTTT. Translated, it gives CASSLGGTPTDTQYF. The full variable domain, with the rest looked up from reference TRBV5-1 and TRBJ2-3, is KAGVTQTPRYLIKTRGQQVTLSCSPISGHRSVSWYQQTPGQGLQFLFEYFSETQRNKGNFPGRFSGRQFSNSRSEMNVSTLELGDSALYLCASSLGGTPTDTQYFGPGTRLTVL.

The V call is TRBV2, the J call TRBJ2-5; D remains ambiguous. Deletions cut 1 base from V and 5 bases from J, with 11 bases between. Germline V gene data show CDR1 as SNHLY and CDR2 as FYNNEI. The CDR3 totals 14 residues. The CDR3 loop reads CASSEVTPLETQYF. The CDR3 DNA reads TGTGCCAGCAGTGAAGTGACTCCTCTGGAGACCCAGTACTTC.

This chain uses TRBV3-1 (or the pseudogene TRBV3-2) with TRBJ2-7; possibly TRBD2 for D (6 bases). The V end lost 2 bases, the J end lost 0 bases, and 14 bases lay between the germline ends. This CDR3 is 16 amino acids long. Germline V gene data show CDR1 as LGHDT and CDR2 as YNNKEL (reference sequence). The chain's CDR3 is CASSQKAASVSYEQYF. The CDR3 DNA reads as TGTGCCAGCAGCCAAAAAGCGGCTAGCGTCTCCTACGAGCAGTACTTC.

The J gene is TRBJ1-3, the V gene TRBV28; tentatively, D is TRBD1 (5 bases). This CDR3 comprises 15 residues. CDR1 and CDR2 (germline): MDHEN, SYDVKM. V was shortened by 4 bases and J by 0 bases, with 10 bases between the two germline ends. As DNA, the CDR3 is TGTGCCAGCAGTTCTGTGACAGCCTCTGGAAACACCATATATTTT. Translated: CASSSVTASGNTIYF.

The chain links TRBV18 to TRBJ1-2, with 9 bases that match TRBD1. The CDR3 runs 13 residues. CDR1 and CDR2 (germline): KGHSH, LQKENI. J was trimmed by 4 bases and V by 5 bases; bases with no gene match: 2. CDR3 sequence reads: CASSTGQGYGYTF. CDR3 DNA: TGTGCCAGCTCAACGGGACAGGGCTATGGCTACACCTTC.

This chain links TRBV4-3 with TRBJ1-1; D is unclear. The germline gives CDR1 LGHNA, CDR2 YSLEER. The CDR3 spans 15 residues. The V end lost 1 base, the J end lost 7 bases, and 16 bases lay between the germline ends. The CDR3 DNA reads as TGCGCCAGCAGCCAAGCCTGGGCCACAAGGAATGAAGCTTTCTTT. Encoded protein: CASSQAWATRNEAFF.

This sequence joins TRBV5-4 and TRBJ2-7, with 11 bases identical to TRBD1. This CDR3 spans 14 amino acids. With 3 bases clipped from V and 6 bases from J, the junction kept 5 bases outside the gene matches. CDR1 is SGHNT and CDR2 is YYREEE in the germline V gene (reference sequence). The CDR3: CASSSTGTGGEQYF. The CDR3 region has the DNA TGTGCCAGCAGCTCAACCGGGACAGGGGGCGAGCAGTACTTC.

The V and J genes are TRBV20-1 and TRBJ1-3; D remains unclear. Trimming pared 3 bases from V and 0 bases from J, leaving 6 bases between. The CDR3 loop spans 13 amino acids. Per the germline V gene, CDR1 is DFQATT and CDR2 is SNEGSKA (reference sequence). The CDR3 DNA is TGCAGTGCTAGTCCATTCTCTGGAAACACCATATATTTT. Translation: CSASPFSGNTIYF.